This is a list of T cell receptor beta chains from one sample in a study of T cells in Graves' hyperthyroidism and ophthalmopathy. TCRdb independently ran MiXCR on the multiplex PCR reads; one entry per CDR3 protein. The sample holds 250,000 to 400,000 distinct CDR3 sequences, roughly 13% seen once. Specimen: blood. These receptors originate from a woman aged 40 to 50 with Graves' ophthalmopathy. Both conserved end residues are part of each CDR3. A D gene is named only where the DNA matches it firmly. Clone size is not always given. Where it is, it says once, few, many or a class for expanded clones.

v_call,d_call,clone_size,j_call,cdr3_nt,cdr3_aa
TRBV9,-,-,TRBJ1-5,TGTGCCAGCACCCACGAAGGGGAGAATCAGCCCCAGCATTTT,CASTHEGENQPQHF
TRBV5-1,-,-,TRBJ2-1,TGCGCCAGCAGCTTGCGGCTAGATGCTGAGCAGTTCTTC,CASSLRLDAEQFF
TRBV12-3/TRBV12-4,TRBD2,many,TRBJ2-3,TGTGCCAGCAGTTCCTTGGGGGGGGGGCAGTATTTT,CASSSLGGGQYF
TRBV27,TRBD2,-,TRBJ2-7,TGTGCCAGTAGTCTAAAATGGGGGAGGGGCTACGAGCGGTACTTC,CASSLKWGRGYERYF
TRBV7-2,TRBD1,many,TRBJ2-7,TGTGCCAGCAGCTTAACAGGGGTCCCCTCCTACGAGCAGTACTTC,CASSLTGVPSYEQYF
TRBV15,-,many,TRBJ1-1,TGTGCCACCAGCAGAGATCACTCTGAAGCTTTCTTT,CATSRDHSEAFF
TRBV20-1,-,many,TRBJ2-3,TGCAGTGCTGCAGATATCGGGGAGAGGGGCCCTAGCACAGATACGCAGTATTTT,CSAADIGERGPSTDTQYF
TRBV12-3/TRBV12-4,TRBD1,-,TRBJ1-4,TGTGCCAGCAGTTTAGACAGGGGGCTAGGGGAAAAACTGTTTTTT,CASSLDRGLGEKLFF
TRBV14,-,few,TRBJ2-3,TGTGCCAGCAGCCAAGATGAGGACCTAAACACAGATACGCAGTATTTT,CASSQDEDLNTDTQYF
TRBV27,TRBD2,many,TRBJ2-1,TGTGCCAGCAGTTTATTCACTAGCGGGAGCACGAACAATGAGCAGTTCTTC,CASSLFTSGSTNNEQFF
TRBV7-2,-,few,TRBJ2-1,TGTGCCAGCAGCTTTTCTGTATGGTGGGATGAGCAGTTCTTC,CASSFSVWWDEQFF
TRBV30,-,many,TRBJ2-1,TGTGCCTGTCCCTTTGTCGATGAGCAGTTCTTC,CACPFVDEQFF
TRBV3-1,-,-,TRBJ2-7,TGTGCCAGCAGCCAAGGGAAACTAACGGGCTACGAGCAGTACTTC,CASSQGKLTGYEQYF
TRBV20-1,TRBD1,-,TRBJ1-4,TGCAGTGCCACACGGGCAGGGGGAGTTGAAAAACTGTTTTTT,CSATRAGGVEKLFF
TRBV28,-,-,TRBJ1-4,TGTGCCAGCAGTTTAGGGATGGGGTTCCGTGAAAAACTGTTTTTT,CASSLGMGFREKLFF
TRBV24-1,-,-,TRBJ2-2,TGTGCCACCAGTGACGTGTTGGGCGGCACCGGGGAGCTGTTTTTT,CATSDVLGGTGELFF
TRBV6-1,TRBD2,many,TRBJ2-5,TGTGCCAGCAGTGGGTCCGTGTCTCTAGCGGGGCGAAGCGAGACCCAGTACTTC,CASSGSVSLAGRSETQYF
TRBV15,-,-,TRBJ2-4,TGTGCCACCAGCAGAGAAAGAACACTAGCCAAAAACATTCAGTACTTC,CATSRERTLAKNIQYF
TRBV11-2,-,many,TRBJ2-3,TGTGCCAGCAGCTTAGGCCCCGTTACGCAGTATTTT,CASSLGPVTQYF
TRBV20-1,-,-,TRBJ1-3,TGCAGTGCTATGGGGCAGAACTCTGGAAACACCATATATTTT,CSAMGQNSGNTIYF
TRBV15,-,many,TRBJ1-4,TGTGCCACCAGCAGAGATGTCATGAATGCGGGTGAAAAACTGTTTTTT,CATSRDVMNAGEKLFF
TRBV25-1,-,few,TRBJ1-3,TGTGCCAGCCCCACCCCCCCACAGGGTCGCTCTGGAAACACCATATATTTT,CASPTPPQGRSGNTIYF
TRBV3-1,-,-,TRBJ2-3,TGTGCCAGCAGCCAACTAGGGGCAGGGTCCCCCGGTTTGGAGGATACGCAGTATTTT,CASSQLGAGSPGLEDTQYF
TRBV10-3,TRBD1,-,TRBJ1-5,TGTGCCATCAGTGAGAGAACAGGGGAACAGCCCCAGCATTTT,CAISERTGEQPQHF
TRBV2,-,many,TRBJ1-1,TGTGCCAGCAGGGGGTCCGGACAGCATGAAGCTTTCTTT,CASRGSGQHEAFF
TRBV12-3/TRBV12-4,TRBD1,-,TRBJ1-3,TGTGCCAGCCGGACAGGGCACTCTGGAAACACCATATATTTT,CASRTGHSGNTIYF
TRBV6-1,TRBD2,many,TRBJ2-1,TGTGCCAGCAGTGAATCGCTAGCGGGGGTCTACAATGAGCAGTTCTTC,CASSESLAGVYNEQFF
TRBV28,TRBD2,many,TRBJ2-1,TGTGCCAGCAGTTCCAGCGGGAGGACCACGTACAATGAGCAGTTCTTC,CASSSSGRTTYNEQFF
TRBV7-9,-,-,TRBJ2-1,TGTGCCAGCAGCTTAGCATTGGGGGGAGAGGGAAATGAGCAGTTCTTC,CASSLALGGEGNEQFF
TRBV20-1,TRBD2,-,TRBJ2-3,TGCAGTGCGAACGAAATAGCGGGAGGGCTCACAGATACGCAGTATTTT,CSANEIAGGLTDTQYF
TRBV3-1,-,many,TRBJ1-1,TGTGCCAGCCGGGGTGCAGTGGTCACTGAAGCTTTCTTT,CASRGAVVTEAFF
TRBV10-3,-,few,TRBJ2-7,TGTGCCATCAGCCAGGCGAGCTCCTACGAGCAGTACTTC,CAISQASSYEQYF
TRBV5-6,-,many,TRBJ1-5,TGTGCCAGCAGCTTGGGAACCGGGACAAATCAGCCCCAGCATTTT,CASSLGTGTNQPQHF
TRBV20-1,-,many,TRBJ1-5,TGCAGTGCTTCTGGCAGGGGAAACAATCAGCCCCAGCATTTT,CSASGRGNNQPQHF
TRBV12-3/TRBV12-4,TRBD1,many,TRBJ1-2,TGTGCCAGCAGTCGACCCCCGACAGGGGAGAATGGCTACACCTTC,CASSRPPTGENGYTF
TRBV4-1,TRBD2,-,TRBJ2-1,TGCGCCAGCAGCCAAGATGGGACTAGCGGGAGACCCCTGAATGAGCAGTTCTTC,CASSQDGTSGRPLNEQFF
TRBV14,-,-,TRBJ1-3,TGTGCCAGCAGCCGTTGGGGGCCTGGAAACACCATATATTTT,CASSRWGPGNTIYF
TRBV19,TRBD1,many,TRBJ1-5,TGTGCCAGTAGTACCCAGGGGGCACGTCAGCCCCAGCATTTT,CASSTQGARQPQHF
TRBV7-9,TRBD1,-,TRBJ1-5,TGTGCCAGCAGCACAGGGGGACATCAGCCCCAGCATTTT,CASSTGGHQPQHF
TRBV29-1,-,many,TRBJ1-1,TGCAGCGCTAGAGGACAGCCGAACACTGAAGCTTTCTTT,CSARGQPNTEAFF
TRBV27,TRBD2,few,TRBJ2-1,TGTGCCAGCAGTTTGCAAGTGACTAGCGGGAGGGGTGAGCAGTTCTTC,CASSLQVTSGRGEQFF
TRBV5-1,-,many,TRBJ1-2,TGCGCCAGCAGCTTGTTCAGGTCCGATAACTATGGCTACACCTTC,CASSLFRSDNYGYTF
TRBV12-3/TRBV12-4,-,many,TRBJ1-2,TGTGCCAGCAATCCTAACCCCCTCTATGGCTACACCTTC,CASNPNPLYGYTF
TRBV10-3,-,many,TRBJ2-1,TGTGCCATCAGTGAGGTGGGTGACAGTAAGCAGTTCTTC,CAISEVGDSKQFF